These 9 T cell receptor beta chains share one sample of origin, sequenced in a study of shared clonotypes between healthy human individuals. Here immunoSEQ multiplex PCR was the method, and the copy in TCRdb shows in-frame clones only, minus some. The sample yields around 1.4 million clones, about 98.5% seen once. Material for sequencing was naive CD4+ T cells sorted from blood. As for subset: CD45RA+ positively selected. The receptor source for this set is a man aged 25 to 45 in good health.

This clone has only one observation. CDR3 nucleotide sequence: TGTGCCAGCATCTGGACAGGGTCCTACGAGCAGTACTTC. Its protein product is CASIWTGSYEQYF. The rearrangement links TRBV9 to TRBJ2-7, with TRBD1 identical over 8 bases. CDR1 and CDR2 (germline): SGDLS, YYNGEE. The CDR3 covers 13 residues. After removal of 6 bases from V and 1 base from J, the junction contained 3 bases not matched to a gene.

The rearrangement uses TRBV28 and TRBJ2-7; the D call may be TRBD1 or TRBD2 (6 bases each). CDR1 and CDR2 (germline): MDHEN, SYDVKM. This CDR3 has 15 residues. V was shortened by 2 bases and J by 3 bases, with 14 bases between the two germline ends. The CDR3 reads CASSLLGGKGYEQYF. The CDR3 DNA is TGTGCCAGCAGTTTACTGGGGGGCAAGGGCTACGAGCAGTACTTC. The full variable domain, completed using reference TRBV28 and TRBJ2-7, is DVKVTQSSRYLVKRTGEKVFLECVQDMDHENMFWYRQDPGLGLRLIYFSYDVKMKEKGDIPEGYSVSREKKERFSLILESASTNQTSMYLCASSLLGGKGYEQYFGPGTRLTVT.

The V gene is TRBV11-2, the J gene TRBJ2-3; no firm D call. The CDR3 totals 15 residues. The V and J ends lost 1 base and 2 bases respectively, with 10 bases between them. The germline V gene has CDR1 SGHAT and CDR2 FQNNGV. CDR3 region: CASSLGRATTDTQYF. The CDR3 DNA reads as TGTGCCAGCAGCTTAGGTCGCGCTACCACAGATACGCAGTATTTT.

This rearrangement joins TRBV4-2 to TRBJ2-5; 8 bases match TRBD1. Germline trimming cut 4 bases from V and 4 bases from J; bases unmatched to any gene: 8. Germline V lookup: CDR1 LGHNA, CDR2 YNFKEQ. The CDR3 is made up of 15 amino acids. This chain's CDR3 is CASSPFRGLGETQYF. The CDR3 coding sequence is TGTGCCAGCAGCCCATTCAGGGGGCTGGGAGAGACCCAGTACTTC.

The CDR3 nucleotides read TGCGCCAGCAGCCAAGGGGGAGGACTAGCGGGATATGGAGGGGAGCAGTTCTTC. This translates into CASSQGGGLAGYGGEQFF. The chain is built from TRBV4-1 and TRBJ2-1; TRBD2 aligns across 12 bases. Germline CDR1 MGHRA, CDR2 YSYEKL. V was clipped by 1 base and J by 10 bases; unmatched bases: 14. This CDR3 contains 18 residues.

The chain uses TRBV28 and TRBJ2-5, with 9 bases lining up with TRBD1. Germline V gives CDR1 MDHEN, CDR2 SYDVKM. The V gene end was trimmed by 4 bases and the J gene end by 3 bases; junction bases not matched to a gene: 6. The CDR3 has 15 amino acids. CDR3 sequence (DNA): TGTGCCAGCAGTTACTCGACAGGGGGGAAAGAGACCCAGTACTTC. It specifies CASSYSTGGKETQYF.

J is TRBJ2-7 and V is TRBV19; D not resolved. V lost 6 bases to trimming and J lost 12 bases, with 24 bases between them. Germline CDR1 LNHDA, CDR2 SQIVND (reference sequence). This CDR3 is 14 amino acids long. The CDR3 is CASSPGTGLVRLYF. CDR3 DNA sequence: TGTGCCAGTAGCCCGGGTACGGGTCTGGTACGGCTGTACTTC.

CDR3 amino acids: CASSLGSRAGEQYF. CDR3 sequence (DNA): TGTGCCAGCAGCTTAGGTTCCAGAGCAGGCGAGCAGTACTTC. The chain uses TRBV11-2 and TRBJ2-7, with D unresolved. This CDR3 is built from 14 residues. Germline values: CDR1 SGHAT, CDR2 FQNNGV. V was cut by 1 base and J by 6 bases, with 13 bases left in between.

The rearrangement uses TRBV6-1 and TRBJ2-3, with D uncertain. Germline-derived CDR1 and CDR2 are MNHNS and SASEGT. Trimming removed 8 bases from V and 0 bases from J, with 9 bases in between. The CDR3 covers 13 residues. The CDR3 reads CASRLGSTDTQYF. In nucleotides, the CDR3 is TGTGCCAGCCGTCTGGGTAGCACAGATACGCAGTATTTT.